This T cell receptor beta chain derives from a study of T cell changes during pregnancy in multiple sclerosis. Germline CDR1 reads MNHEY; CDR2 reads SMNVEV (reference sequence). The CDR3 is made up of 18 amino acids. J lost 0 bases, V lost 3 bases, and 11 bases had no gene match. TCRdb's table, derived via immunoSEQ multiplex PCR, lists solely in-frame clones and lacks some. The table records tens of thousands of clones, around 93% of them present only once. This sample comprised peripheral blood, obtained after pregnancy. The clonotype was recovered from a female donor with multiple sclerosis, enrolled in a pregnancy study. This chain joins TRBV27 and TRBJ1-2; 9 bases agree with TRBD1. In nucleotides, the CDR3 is TGTGCCAGCAGTTTTTCCGGGACAGGGACCTATGCTAACTATGGCTACACCTTC. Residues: CASSFSGTGTYANYGYTF.